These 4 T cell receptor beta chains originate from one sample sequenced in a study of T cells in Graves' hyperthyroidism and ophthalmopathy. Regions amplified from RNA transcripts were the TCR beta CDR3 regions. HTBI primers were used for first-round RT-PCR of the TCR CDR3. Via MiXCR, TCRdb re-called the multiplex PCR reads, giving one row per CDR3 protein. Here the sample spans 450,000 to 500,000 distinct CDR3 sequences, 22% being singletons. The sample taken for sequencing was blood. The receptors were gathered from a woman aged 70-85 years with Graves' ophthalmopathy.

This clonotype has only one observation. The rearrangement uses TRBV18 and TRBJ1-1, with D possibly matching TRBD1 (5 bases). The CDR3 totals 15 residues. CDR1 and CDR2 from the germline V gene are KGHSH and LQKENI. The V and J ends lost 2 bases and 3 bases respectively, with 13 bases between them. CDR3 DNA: TGTGCCAGCTCACCAAGTACAGGTGGGGACACTGAAGCTTTCTTT. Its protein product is CASSPSTGGDTEAFF.

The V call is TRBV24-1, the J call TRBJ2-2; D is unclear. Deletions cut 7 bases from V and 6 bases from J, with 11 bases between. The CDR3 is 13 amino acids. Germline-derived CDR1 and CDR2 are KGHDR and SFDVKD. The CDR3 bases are TGTGCCACCAGCAGCCTAGGGTCCGGGGAGCTGTTTTTT. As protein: CATSSLGSGELFF.

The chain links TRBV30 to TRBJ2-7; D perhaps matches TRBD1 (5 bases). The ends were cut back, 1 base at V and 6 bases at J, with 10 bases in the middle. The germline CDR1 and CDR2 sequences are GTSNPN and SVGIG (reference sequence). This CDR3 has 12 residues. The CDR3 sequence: CAWSAGAGEQYF. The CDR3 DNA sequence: TGTGCCTGGAGTGCTGGGGCAGGCGAGCAGTACTTC. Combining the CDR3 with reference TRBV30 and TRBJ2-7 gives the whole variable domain SQTIHQWPATLVQPVGSPLSLECTVEGTSNPNLYWYRQAAGRGLQLLFYSVGIGQISSEVPQNLSASRPQDRQFILSSKKLLLSDSGFYLCAWSAGAGEQYFGPGTRLTVT.

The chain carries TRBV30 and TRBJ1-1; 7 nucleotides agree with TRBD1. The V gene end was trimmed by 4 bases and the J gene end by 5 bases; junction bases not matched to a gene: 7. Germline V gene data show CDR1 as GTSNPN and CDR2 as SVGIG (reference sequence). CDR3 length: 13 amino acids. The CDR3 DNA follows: TGTGCCTGGATGAGGGGGCTCGGAACTGAAGCTTTCTTT. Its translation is CAWMRGLGTEAFF. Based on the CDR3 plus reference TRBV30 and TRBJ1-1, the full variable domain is SQTIHQWPATLVQPVGSPLSLECTVEGTSNPNLYWYRQAAGRGLQLLFYSVGIGQISSEVPQNLSASRPQDRQFILSSKKLLLSDSGFYLCAWMRGLGTEAFFGQGTRLTVV.